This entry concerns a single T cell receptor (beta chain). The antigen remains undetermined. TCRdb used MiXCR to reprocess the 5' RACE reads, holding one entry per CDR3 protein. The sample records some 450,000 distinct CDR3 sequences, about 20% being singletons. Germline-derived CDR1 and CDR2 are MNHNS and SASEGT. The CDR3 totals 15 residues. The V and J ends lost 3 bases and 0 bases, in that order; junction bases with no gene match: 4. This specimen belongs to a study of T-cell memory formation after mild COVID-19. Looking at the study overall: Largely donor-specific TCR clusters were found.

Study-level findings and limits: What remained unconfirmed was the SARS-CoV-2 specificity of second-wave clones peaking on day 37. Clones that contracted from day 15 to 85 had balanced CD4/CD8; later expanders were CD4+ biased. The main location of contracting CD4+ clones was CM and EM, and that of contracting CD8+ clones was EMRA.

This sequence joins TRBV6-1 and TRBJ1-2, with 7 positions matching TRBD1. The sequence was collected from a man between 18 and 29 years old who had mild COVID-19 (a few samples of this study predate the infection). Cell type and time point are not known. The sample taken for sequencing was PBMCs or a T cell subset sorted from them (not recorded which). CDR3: CASSERQGANYGYTF. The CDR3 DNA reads TGTGCCAGCAGTGAGCGGCAGGGGGCTAACTATGGCTACACCTTC.